This T cell receptor beta chain appears in the sequencing data of a study of blood T cell repertoires in COVID-19. About the study: Sites in the United States, Italy and Spain provided acute and convalescent COVID-19 samples. PBMCs, B-cell-depleted T cells, or T cells provided the cDNA or gDNA that made up the material.

In the original analysis: Nucleated cell counts were estimated from reference gene primer amplification. Generated by immunoSEQ multiplex PCR, the TCRdb table keeps only in-frame clones and is missing some. That table is the source of V, J and clone size, and D and trimming were worked out from the DNA. Here the sample spans about 140,000 clones, roughly 80% being singletons. The CDR3 extends over 16 amino acids. CDR1 and CDR2 (germline): SQVTM, ANQGSEA. Germline trimming cut 6 bases from V and 0 bases from J; bases unmatched to any gene: 11. This TCR came from a woman aged 50 to 60 with active or convalescent COVID-19. The gene calls are TRBV29-1 and TRBJ1-3, with TRBD1 matching over 7 bases. Sequencing was done on a sample of peripheral blood. The CDR3 nucleotides read TGCAGCGTCGCCTTACAGGGGTTCAGCTCTGGAAACACCATATATTTT. Translation gives CSVALQGFSSGNTIYF.